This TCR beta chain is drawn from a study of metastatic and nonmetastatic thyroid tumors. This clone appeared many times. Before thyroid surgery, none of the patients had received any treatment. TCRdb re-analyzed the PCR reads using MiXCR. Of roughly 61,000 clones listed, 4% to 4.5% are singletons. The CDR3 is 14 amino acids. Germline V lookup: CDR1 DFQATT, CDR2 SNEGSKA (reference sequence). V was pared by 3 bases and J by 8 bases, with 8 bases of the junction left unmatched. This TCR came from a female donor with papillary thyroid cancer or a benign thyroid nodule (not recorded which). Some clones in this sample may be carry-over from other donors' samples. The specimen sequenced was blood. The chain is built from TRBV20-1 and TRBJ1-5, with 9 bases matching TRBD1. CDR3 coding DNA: TGCAGTGCTAGCCTCACAGGGGGCACAGAGCCCCAGCATTTT. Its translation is CSASLTGGTEPQHF.